The 7 T cell receptor beta chains in this list originate from one sample, sequenced in a study of CXCR3-negative and CXCR3-positive naive CD8 T cells. Libraries of TRB cDNA were made by 5' RACE and carried UMIs. TCRdb reprocessed the 5' RACE reads, with one entry per CDR3 protein and no DNA. This sample's clone table lists 65,000 to 95,000 distinct CDR3 sequences. The sample was naive CXCR3- CD8+ T cells from blood. Subset denoted: CD45RO-CCR7+CD27+CD95- naive CD8+ T cells lacking CXCR3 (TNR3-). These TCRs come from a human donor in good health. Some clones in this sample may be carry-over from other donors' samples.

The CDR3 region is CASHQLDRGKWNEQFF. This chain joins TRBV9 and TRBJ2-1; the TCRdb D gene call, TRBD1, has no DNA to confirm it. This CDR3 spans 16 amino acids. Germline CDR1 and CDR2: SGDLS and YYNGEE.

V usage is TRBV6-4 and J usage is TRBJ2-2; TCRdb gives TRBD2 as the D gene, but with no DNA this cannot be confirmed. The CDR3 length is 15 residues. Germline V CDR1 and CDR2: MRHNA, SNTAGT. CDR3 residues: CASSDGGLAGRELFF.

V is TRBV6-8 and J is TRBJ2-1; TCRdb's D call, TRBD1, is unchecked because there is no DNA. The CDR3 has 14 residues. The V gene's germline CDR1 is MNHGY and CDR2 SAAAGT. This CDR3 is CASTQGCQFHEQFF.

This sequence joins TRBV28 and TRBJ2-7. The CDR3 contains 15 residues. In germline, CDR1 is MDHEN, CDR2 SYDVKM. The CDR3 loop is CASSLGGSSDYEQYF.

CDR3 amino acids: CASSLAMGTSEQYF. The V call is TRBV5-1, the J call TRBJ2-7. The CDR3 totals 14 residues. Germline V CDR1 and CDR2: SGHRS, YFSETQ.

V and J are TRBV29-1 and TRBJ1-2. Germline-derived CDR1 and CDR2 are SQVTM and ANQGSEA. The CDR3 contains 15 residues. The CDR3 spells CSVEVRRGSAYGYTF. The full variable domain, rest sourced from reference TRBV29-1 and TRBJ1-2, is SAVISQKPSRDICQRGTSLTIQCQVDSQVTMMFWYRQQPGQSLTLIATANQGSEATYESGFVIDKFPISRPNLTFSTLTVSNMSPEDSSIYLCSVEVRRGSAYGYTFGSGTRLTVV.

This chain links TRBV4-3 with TRBJ2-4; TCRdb's assignment of TRBD1 cannot be checked, as there is no DNA. Germline V lookup: CDR1 LGHNA, CDR2 YSLEER. CDR3 length equals 15 residues. The CDR3 here is CASSQVQGRGFIQYF.